This T cell receptor beta chain was profiled in a study of T-cell memory formation after mild COVID-19. Study at large: Largely donor-specific TCR clusters were found.

This clonotype appeared a few times. TCRdb re-called the 5' RACE reads through MiXCR, storing one row per CDR3 protein. Here the sample spans about 120,000 distinct CDR3 sequences, roughly 15% being singletons. The material sequenced was PBMCs or a T cell subset sorted from them (not recorded which). The receptor's source is an adult woman who had mild COVID-19 (a few samples of this study predate the infection). Cell type and time point are not known.

In DNA, the CDR3 is TGTGCCACCAGCCCCGCCGGGACTAGTGGCTACGAGCAGTACTTC. Protein: CATSPAGTSGYEQYF. The chain carries TRBV15 and TRBJ2-7; TRBD2 agrees at 8 bases. In germline, CDR1 is LNHNV, CDR2 YYDKDF (reference sequence). The CDR3 length is 15 residues. J lost 3 bases, V lost 5 bases, and 9 bases had no gene match.